Listed below are T cell receptor beta chains from one sample, sequenced in a study of post-analysis software for immune sequencing data. TCRdb reprocessed the PCR reads with MiXCR, giving one entry per CDR3 protein. The sample contains roughly 620,000 distinct CDR3 sequences, around 47% of which appear only once. Material: blood. The receptors stem from a girl aged 5 to 17 with multiple sclerosis. The conserved cysteine and the conserved F or W are not part of the CDR3 here. Each record gives: J gene, V gene, CDR3 protein.

J: -
V: TRBV12-3/TRBV12-4
CDR3: ASRTNRDRGWKQY

J: TRBJ2-5
V: TRBV7-6
CDR3: ASSPPYGQETQY

J: TRBJ1-2
V: TRBV10-1
CDR3: ASSDGTAPNYGYT

J: TRBJ2-3
V: TRBV20-1
CDR3: SARERSGRATFGTDTQY

J: TRBJ1-5
V: TRBV12-3/TRBV12-4
CDR3: ASRAYGGGQPQH

J: TRBJ1-5
V: TRBV21-1
CDR3: ASSLLGVDSNQPQH

J: TRBJ1-1
V: TRBV12-3/TRBV12-4
CDR3: ASSLFQGTEAF

J: TRBJ2-7
V: TRBV9
CDR3: ASSVTGQGGEQY

J: TRBJ1-2
V: TRBV29-1
CDR3: SVDRNRNYGYT

J: TRBJ2-1
V: TRBV5-1
CDR3: ASSLTASGSNEQF

J: TRBJ1-6
V: TRBV10-3
CDR3: AISEGFNSPLH

J: TRBJ2-5
V: TRBV10-3
CDR3: AIRGAGPYQETQY

J: TRBJ1-1
V: TRBV5-6
CDR3: ASSYPTGRRNTEAF

J: TRBJ1-5
V: TRBV27
CDR3: ASSDGLNQPQH

J: TRBJ2-4
V: TRBV11-3
CDR3: ASSPGSAPSKNIQY

J: TRBJ2-5
V: TRBV5-1
CDR3: ASSLGPSNTQETQY

J: TRBJ2-5
V: TRBV20-1
CDR3: SARDPDRPGPETQY

J: TRBJ2-7
V: TRBV12-3/TRBV12-4
CDR3: ASSLGGTSGRYEQY

J: TRBJ2-1
V: TRBV12-3/TRBV12-4
CDR3: ASSLAGVQF

J: TRBJ1-1
V: TRBV6-5
CDR3: ASTEGANTEAF

J: TRBJ2-3
V: TRBV6-2/TRBV6-3
CDR3: ASSYSRSTDTQY

J: TRBJ2-3
V: TRBV12-3/TRBV12-4
CDR3: ASSLPQGPQY

J: TRBJ1-4
V: TRBV6-1
CDR3: ASTEGTGGSEKLF

J: TRBJ2-1
V: TRBV11-2
CDR3: ASSPGLAGGGGGSKSYNEQF

J: TRBJ2-7
V: TRBV30
CDR3: AWRGGGAYYEQY

J: TRBJ1-2
V: TRBV12-3/TRBV12-4
CDR3: ASSWGPLGQGARGYT

J: TRBJ2-7
V: TRBV5-1
CDR3: ASSVDRPGYEQY

J: -
V: TRBV6-5
CDR3: ASSRTATAYEQY

J: TRBJ1-4
V: TRBV12-3/TRBV12-4
CDR3: ATERVGRSEKLF

J: TRBJ2-5
V: TRBV7-3
CDR3: ASSLAPGEETQY

J: TRBJ2-5
V: TRBV7-9
CDR3: ASSRTWGETQY

J: TRBJ2-1
V: TRBV2
CDR3: ASSGGDRVVGSSYSEQF

J: TRBJ1-2
V: TRBV10-2
CDR3: ASSENTWGGVEGYT

J: TRBJ2-7
V: TRBV5-4
CDR3: ASSEPTSGYNEQY

J: TRBJ1-2
V: TRBV7-2
CDR3: ASSLASVNYGYT

J: TRBJ2-1
V: TRBV12-3/TRBV12-4
CDR3: ASSLTDPSYNEQF

J: TRBJ1-4
V: TRBV20-1
CDR3: SASPRINEKLF

J: TRBJ2-1
V: TRBV5-1
CDR3: ASRTREISYNEQF

J: TRBJ2-5
V: TRBV6-5
CDR3: ASRRGREETQY